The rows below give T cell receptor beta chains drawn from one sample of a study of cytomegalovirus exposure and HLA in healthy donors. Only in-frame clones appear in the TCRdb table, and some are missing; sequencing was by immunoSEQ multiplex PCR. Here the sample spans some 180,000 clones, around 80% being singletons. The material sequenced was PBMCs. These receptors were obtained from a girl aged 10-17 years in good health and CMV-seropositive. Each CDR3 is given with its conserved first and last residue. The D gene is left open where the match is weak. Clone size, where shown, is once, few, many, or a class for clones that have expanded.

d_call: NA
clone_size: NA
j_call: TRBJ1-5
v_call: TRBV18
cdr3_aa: CASSRETGNQPQHF
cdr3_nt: TGTGCCAGCTCGCGGGAGACGGGCAATCAGCCCCAGCATTTT

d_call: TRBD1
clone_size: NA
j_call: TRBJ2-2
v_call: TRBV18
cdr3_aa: CASSPIRTGTNTGELFF
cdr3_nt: TGTGCCAGCTCACCGATCCGGACAGGGACGAACACCGGGGAGCTGTTTTTT

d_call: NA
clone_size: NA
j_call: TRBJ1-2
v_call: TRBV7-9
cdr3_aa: CASSPAWGELNYGYTF
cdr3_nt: TGTGCCAGCAGCCCCGCATGGGGGGAACTAAACTATGGCTACACCTTC

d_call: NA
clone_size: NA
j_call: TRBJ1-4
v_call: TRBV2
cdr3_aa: CASKKAGTTNEKLFF
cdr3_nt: TGTGCCAGCAAGAAGGCGGGGACAACTAATGAAAAACTGTTTTTT

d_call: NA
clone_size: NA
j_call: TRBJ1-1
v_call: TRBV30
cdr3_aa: CAWSTPGDTTEAFF
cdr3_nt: TGTGCCTGGAGTACGCCAGGGGATACAACTGAAGCTTTCTTT

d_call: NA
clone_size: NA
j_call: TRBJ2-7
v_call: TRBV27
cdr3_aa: CASSLDSGGYEQYF
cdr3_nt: TGTGCCAGCAGTCTGGACAGCGGCGGCTACGAGCAGTACTTC

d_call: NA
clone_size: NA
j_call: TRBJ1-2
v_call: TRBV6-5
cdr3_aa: CASTGKKGYTF
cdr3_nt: TGTGCCAGCACCGGGAAGAAAGGCTACACCTTC

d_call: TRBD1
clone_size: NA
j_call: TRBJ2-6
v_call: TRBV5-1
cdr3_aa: CASSDRDRGSGANVLTF
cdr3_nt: TGCGCCAGCAGCGACCGGGACAGGGGTTCGGGGGCCAACGTCCTGACTTTC

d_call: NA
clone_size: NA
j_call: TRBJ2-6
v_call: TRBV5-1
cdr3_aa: CASSLGTYRVSHSGANVLTF
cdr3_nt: TGCGCCAGCAGCTTGGGAACTTACAGGGTCTCCCATTCTGGGGCCAACGTCCTGACTTTC

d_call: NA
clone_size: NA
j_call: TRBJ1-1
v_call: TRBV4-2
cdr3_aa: CASIPGVGYTEAFF
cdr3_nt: TGTGCCAGCATCCCAGGGGTCGGTTACACTGAAGCTTTCTTT

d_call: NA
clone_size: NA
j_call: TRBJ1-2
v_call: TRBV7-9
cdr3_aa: CASSPLAEGYTF
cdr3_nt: TGTGCCAGCAGCCCTCTCGCGGAGGGCTACACCTTC

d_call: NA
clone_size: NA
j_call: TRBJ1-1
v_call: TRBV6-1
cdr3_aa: CASSEPGRSTEAFF
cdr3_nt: TGTGCCAGCAGTGAACCGGGTAGGAGCACTGAAGCTTTCTTT

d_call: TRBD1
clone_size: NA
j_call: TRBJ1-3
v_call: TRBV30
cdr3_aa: CAWSPTGGRYSGNTIYF
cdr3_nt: TGTGCCTGGAGCCCCACAGGGGGCCGTTACTCTGGAAACACCATATATTTT

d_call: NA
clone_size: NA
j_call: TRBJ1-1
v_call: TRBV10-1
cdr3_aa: CASSEGRTNTEAFF
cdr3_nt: TGCGCCAGCAGTGAGGGCCGGACAAACACTGAAGCTTTCTTT

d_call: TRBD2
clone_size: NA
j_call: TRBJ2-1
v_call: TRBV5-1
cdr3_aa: CASSLLAGTYNEQFF
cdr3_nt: TGCGCCAGCAGCTTGTTAGCGGGAACCTACAATGAGCAGTTCTTC

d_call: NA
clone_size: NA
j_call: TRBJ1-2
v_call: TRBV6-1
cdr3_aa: CASWEPRIDGYTF
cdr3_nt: TGTGCCAGCTGGGAGCCTAGGATCGACGGCTACACCTTC

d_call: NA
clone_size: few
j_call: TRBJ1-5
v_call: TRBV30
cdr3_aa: CAWSGDTGANQPQHF
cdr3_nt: TGTGCCTGGAGTGGGGACACCGGTGCAAATCAGCCCCAGCATTTT

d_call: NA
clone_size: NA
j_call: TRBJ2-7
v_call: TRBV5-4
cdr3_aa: CASSSREGQYF
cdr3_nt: TGTGCCAGCAGCTCGAGGGAAGGGCAGTACTTC

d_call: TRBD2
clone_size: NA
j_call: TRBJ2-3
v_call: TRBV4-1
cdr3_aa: CASSQDGAGDGTSDSTQYF
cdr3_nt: TGCGCCAGCAGCCAAGATGGGGCCGGAGATGGGACTAGCGACAGTACGCAGTATTTT

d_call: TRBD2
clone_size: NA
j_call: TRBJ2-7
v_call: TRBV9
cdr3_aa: CASSGYSGSPWAVSEQYF
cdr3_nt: TGTGCCAGCAGCGGATATAGCGGGAGCCCTTGGGCGGTTTCTGAGCAGTACTTC

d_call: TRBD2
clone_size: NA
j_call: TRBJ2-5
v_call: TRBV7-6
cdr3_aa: CASSLIGTSSQETQYF
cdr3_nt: TGTGCCAGCAGCTTAATAGGGACTAGCAGCCAAGAGACCCAGTACTTC

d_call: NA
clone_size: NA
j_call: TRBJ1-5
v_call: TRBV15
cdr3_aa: CATSRDGVRGQPQHF
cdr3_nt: TGTGCCACCAGCAGAGATGGGGTAAGGGGGCAGCCCCAGCATTTT

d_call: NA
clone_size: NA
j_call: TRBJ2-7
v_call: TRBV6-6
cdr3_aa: CASGRSGHSYEQYF
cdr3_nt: TGTGCCAGCGGCCGATCAGGACATTCCTACGAGCAGTACTTC

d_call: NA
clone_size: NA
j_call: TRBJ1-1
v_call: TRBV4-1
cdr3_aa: CASSQAAGGYYTEAFF
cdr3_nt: TGCGCCAGCAGCCAAGCAGCAGGAGGATATTACACTGAAGCTTTCTTT

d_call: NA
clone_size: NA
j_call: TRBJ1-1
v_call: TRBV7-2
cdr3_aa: CASRVYRNTEAFF
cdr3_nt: TGTGCCAGCAGGGTCTACAGAAACACTGAAGCTTTCTTT

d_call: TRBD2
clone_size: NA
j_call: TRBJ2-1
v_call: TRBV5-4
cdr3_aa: CAGGTSGNEQFF
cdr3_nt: TGTGCCGGGGGGACTAGCGGGAATGAGCAGTTCTTC

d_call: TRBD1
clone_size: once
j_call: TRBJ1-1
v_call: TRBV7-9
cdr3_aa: CASSPTGAGTEAFF
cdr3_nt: TGTGCCAGCAGCCCGACAGGGGCTGGTACTGAAGCTTTCTTT

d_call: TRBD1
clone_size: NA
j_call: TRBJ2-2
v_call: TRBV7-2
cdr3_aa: CASSFRQGNTGELFF
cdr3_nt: TGTGCCAGCAGCTTCCGACAGGGTAACACCGGGGAGCTGTTTTTT

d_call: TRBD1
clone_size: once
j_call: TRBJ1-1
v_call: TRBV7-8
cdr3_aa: CASSLFTGGTEAFF
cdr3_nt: TGTGCCAGCAGCTTATTTACAGGGGGCACTGAAGCTTTCTTT

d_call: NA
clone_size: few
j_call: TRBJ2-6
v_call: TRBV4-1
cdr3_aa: CASSQKDSHDSGANVLTF
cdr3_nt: TGCGCCAGCAGCCAAAAGGACAGCCACGACTCTGGGGCCAACGTCCTGACTTTC

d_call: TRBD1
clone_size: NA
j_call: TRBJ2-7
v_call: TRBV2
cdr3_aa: CASRQGGYEQYF
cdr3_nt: TGTGCCAGCAGACAGGGGGGCTACGAGCAGTACTTC

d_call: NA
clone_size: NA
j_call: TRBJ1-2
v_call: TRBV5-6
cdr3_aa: CASSTGTRGYTF
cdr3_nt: TGTGCCAGCAGCACCGGGACTCGGGGCTACACCTTC

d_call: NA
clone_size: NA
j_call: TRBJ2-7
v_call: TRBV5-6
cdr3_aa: CASSPGQHLYEQYF
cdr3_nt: TGTGCCAGCAGCCCCGGACAGCACCTCTACGAGCAGTACTTC

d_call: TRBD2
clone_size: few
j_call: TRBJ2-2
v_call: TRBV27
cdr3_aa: CASSLSFLAGAGELFF
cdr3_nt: TGTGCCAGCAGTTTATCGTTTCTAGCGGGGGCCGGGGAGCTGTTTTTT

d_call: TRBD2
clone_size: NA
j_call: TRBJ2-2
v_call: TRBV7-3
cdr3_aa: CASSLTGTSGTRAGELFF
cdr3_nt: TGTGCCAGCAGCTTAACGGGAACTAGCGGGACCAGGGCCGGGGAGCTGTTTTTT

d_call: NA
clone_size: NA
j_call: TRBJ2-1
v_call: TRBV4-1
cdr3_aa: CASSQINEQFF
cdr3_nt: TGCGCCAGCAGCCAAATAAATGAGCAGTTCTTC

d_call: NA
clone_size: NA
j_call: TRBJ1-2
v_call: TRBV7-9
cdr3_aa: CASSPTTGGPYGYTF
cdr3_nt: TGTGCCAGCAGCCCCACTACCGGGGGACCTTATGGCTACACCTTC

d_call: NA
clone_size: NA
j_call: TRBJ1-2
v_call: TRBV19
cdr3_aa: CASAGVYGYTF
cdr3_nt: TGTGCCAGTGCGGGGGTCTATGGCTACACCTTC

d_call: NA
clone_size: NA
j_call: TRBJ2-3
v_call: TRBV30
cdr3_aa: CAWTHNHPEALDTQYF
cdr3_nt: TGTGCCTGGACGCACAACCATCCGGAGGCACTGGATACGCAGTATTTT

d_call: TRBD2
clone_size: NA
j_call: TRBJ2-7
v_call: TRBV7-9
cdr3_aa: CASSFSGSSYEQYF
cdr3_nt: TGTGCCAGCAGCTTTAGCGGGAGTTCCTACGAGCAGTACTTC

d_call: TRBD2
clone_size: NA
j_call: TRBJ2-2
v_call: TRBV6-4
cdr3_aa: CASSEWTSGRTGELFF
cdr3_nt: TGTGCCAGCAGTGAATGGACTAGCGGGAGAACCGGGGAGCTGTTTTTT

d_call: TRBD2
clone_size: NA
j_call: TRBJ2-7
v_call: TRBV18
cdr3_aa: CASSPTSGRAYEQYF
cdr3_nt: TGTGCCAGCTCACCGACTAGCGGGAGGGCCTACGAGCAGTACTTC

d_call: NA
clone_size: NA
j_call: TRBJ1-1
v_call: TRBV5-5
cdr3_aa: CASRDIQNTEAFF
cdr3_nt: TGTGCCAGCCGGGACATTCAGAACACTGAAGCTTTCTTT

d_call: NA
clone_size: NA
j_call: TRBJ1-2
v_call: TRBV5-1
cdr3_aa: CASSLEAGATYGYTF
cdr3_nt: TGCGCCAGCAGCTTGGAAGCAGGGGCCACCTATGGCTACACCTTC

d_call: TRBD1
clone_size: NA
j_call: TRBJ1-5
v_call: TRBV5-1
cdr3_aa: CASRNNLLTGGASQPQHF
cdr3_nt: TGCGCCAGCAGGAACAACTTATTGACAGGGGGCGCAAGTCAGCCCCAGCATTTT